Following are 27 T cell receptor beta chains from one sample sequenced in a study of control samples from healthy donors and cancer patients. Measured with immunoSEQ multiplex PCR; TCRdb has only the in-frame clones, and not every one. Among 50,000 or so clones listed, nearly 90% were seen once. The sequencing sample was made of blood. The source of these receptors is a middle-aged man in good health.

This clone was picked up one time. The chain uses TRBV19 and TRBJ2-4; TRBD1 matches at 8 bases. Germline-derived CDR1 and CDR2 are LNHDA and SQIVND (reference sequence). The length of the CDR3 is 13 residues. V dropped 6 bases and J dropped 8; count of bases not matched to a gene: 6. The DNA of the CDR3 is TGTGCCAGTAGCGTCACACAGGGGGACATTCAGTACTTC. It specifies CASSVTQGDIQYF.

This chain links TRBV5-1 with TRBJ1-2; 7 nucleotides match TRBD1. The CDR3 length is 13 residues. CDR1 is SGHRS, CDR2 YFSETQ, per germline. The J segment lost 8 bases and the V segment lost 0 bases, leaving 4 bases of the junction unmatched. CDR3 nucleotide sequence: TGCGCCAGCAGCTTGGACAGGGGATTGGGCTACACCTTC. As protein: CASSLDRGLGYTF. Based on the CDR3 plus reference TRBV5-1 and TRBJ1-2, the full variable domain is KAGVTQTPRYLIKTRGQQVTLSCSPISGHRSVSWYQQTPGQGLQFLFEYFSETQRNKGNFPGRFSGRQFSNSRSEMNVSTLELGDSALYLCASSLDRGLGYTFGSGTRLTVV.

The chain has TRBV11-2 and TRBJ1-1; 7 nucleotides line up with TRBD1. The CDR3 sequence is 17 residues long. The ends lost 1 base at V and 0 bases at J; junction bases unmatched: 8. CDR1 and CDR2 from the germline V gene are SGHAT and FQNNGV. The CDR3 nucleotides are TGTGCCAGCAGCTTAGTGATAGGGGGCGTCATGAACACTGAAGCTTTCTTT. Encoded protein: CASSLVIGGVMNTEAFF.

This chain uses TRBV4-3 with TRBJ1-4; no definite D call. This CDR3 comprises 15 residues. Trimming removed 0 bases at V and 8 bases at J, with 13 bases between. Germline assignment: CDR1 LGHNA and CDR2 YSLEER. CDR3 loop: CASSQDFRGWEKLFF. In nucleotides, the CDR3 is TGCGCCAGCAGCCAAGATTTCCGGGGATGGGAAAAACTGTTTTTT.

This chain connects TRBV10-3 to TRBJ2-7; 10 nucleotides align to TRBD2. V dropped 3 bases and J dropped 4; count of bases not matched to a gene: 6. Germline values: CDR1 ENHRY, CDR2 SYGVKD. The CDR3 spans 15 residues. The CDR3 region is CAISDSTSGFYEQYF. Here the CDR3 DNA reads TGTGCCATCAGTGACTCGACTAGCGGGTTTTACGAGCAGTACTTC.

Note on this clone: The junction does not match germline at one end; this may be a read error. The V call is TRBV5-4, the J call TRBJ2-7; 10 bases are shared with TRBD2. The germline V gene encodes CDR1 SGHNT and CDR2 YYREEE (reference sequence). The CDR3 sequence is 12 residues long. In nucleotides, the CDR3 is TGTGCCAGCAGCTTAGGACTAGCGGAGATGGACTTC. Translating gives CASSLGLAEMDF.

V is TRBV27 and J is TRBJ2-7; 7 positions match TRBD2. The V segment lost 2 bases and the J segment 1 base; nucleotides outside the gene matches: 14. In germline, CDR1 is MNHEY, CDR2 SMNVEV (reference sequence). The CDR3 has 18 residues. The CDR3 nucleotides are TGTGCCAGCAGTTTAAGGGGACTATACACTACAGGATCCTACGAGCAGTACTTC. This codes for CASSLRGLYTTGSYEQYF.

This clone was picked up a small number of times. For the CDR3, the DNA is TGCGCCAGCATCAGGGGCAGGGTCAGGGGTAAGGACACTGAAGCTTTCTTT. This translates into CASIRGRVRGKDTEAFF. This chain uses TRBV10-1 with TRBJ1-1; tentative D call: TRBD1 (6 bases). Germline CDR1 reads WNHNN; CDR2 reads SYGVQD (reference sequence). There are 17 residues in the CDR3. Trimming pared 7 bases from V and 3 bases from J, leaving 24 bases between.

In this sample, this clone turned up once. The chain recombines TRBV7-3 with TRBJ2-2, with TRBD2 identical over 8 bases. This CDR3 spans 15 amino acids. V shed 5 bases, J shed 6 bases, and the junction held 8 bases outside the gene matches. CDR1 and CDR2 from the germline V gene are SGHTA and FQGTGA. CDR3 sequence: CASSPGLAGPGELFF. The CDR3 DNA is TGTGCCAGCAGCCCCGGACTAGCCGGGCCCGGGGAGCTGTTTTTT.

This sequence joins TRBV9 and TRBJ2-2; possibly TRBD2 for D (6 bases). The V and J ends lost 4 bases and 2 bases respectively, with 12 bases between them. The CDR3 totals 15 residues. The germline gives CDR1 SGDLS, CDR2 YYNGEE. The CDR3, as DNA: TGTGCCAGCAGCCCAACGGGACTCAACACCGGGGAGCTGTTTTTT. This codes for CASSPTGLNTGELFF.

This clone has just a few counts. The chain employs TRBV5-4 and TRBJ2-7; D not resolved. The germline V and J ends were trimmed by 0 bases and 7 bases, with 11 bases remaining between them. CDR1 and CDR2 from the germline V gene are SGHNT and YYREEE (reference sequence). This CDR3 has 13 amino acids. The CDR3 DNA is TGTGCCAGCAGCTTGGAAACCTTGGGGGAGCAGTACTTC. Its translation: CASSLETLGEQYF.

This clone turned up a few times. The J gene is TRBJ2-2, the V gene TRBV6-5; no definite D call. The germline V gene has CDR1 MNHEY and CDR2 SVGAGI. This CDR3 has 14 amino acids. Trimming cost V 0 bases and J 8 bases, with 10 bases left between them. The CDR3 spells CASSYSSLVGELFF. Here the CDR3 DNA reads TGTGCCAGCAGTTACTCGAGTCTCGTAGGGGAGCTGTTTTTT.

This rearrangement joins TRBV6-5 to TRBJ1-2; TRBD1 might be the D (5 bases). There are 15 residues in the CDR3. V dropped 3 bases and J dropped 4 bases, with 15 bases sitting between them. Germline V gene sequence: CDR1 MNHEY, CDR2 SVGAGI. CDR3 sequence (DNA): TGTGCCAGCAGTTATTCCAGGGTACAACCCTATGGCTACACCTTC. It specifies CASSYSRVQPYGYTF.

V gene TRBV6-4 combines with J gene TRBJ1-2; D gene uncertain. Germline CDR1 is MRHNA and CDR2 is SNTAGT. This CDR3 is built from 15 residues. V was trimmed by 3 bases and J by 0 bases, leaving 11 bases between them. The CDR3 here is CASSEEDGSNYGYTF. The CDR3 nucleotides are TGTGCCAGCAGTGAAGAAGATGGCTCTAACTATGGCTACACCTTC.

This chain joins TRBV29-1 and TRBJ2-1; weak D call: TRBD2 (5 bases). The CDR3 length is 12 residues. Trimming stripped 4 bases from V and 10 bases from J, with 14 bases between. Germline V gene lookup returns CDR1 SQVTM and CDR2 ANQGSEA. CDR3 region: CSVGASSTEQFF. The CDR3 nucleotides are TGCAGCGTTGGTGCTAGCAGCACAGAGCAGTTCTTC.

The chain joins TRBV6-4 to TRBJ2-1, with no clear D. Germline CDR1 and CDR2: MRHNA and SNTAGT. CDR3 length: 13 amino acids. V was clipped by 4 bases and J by 8 bases, with 12 bases between them. The CDR3 nucleotides read TGTGCCAGCAGTGCCCAATCAAGGGATGAGCAGTTCTTC. Amino acids: CASSAQSRDEQFF.

The chain joins TRBV2 to TRBJ2-7, with 11 bases aligning to TRBD2. Looked up from germline, CDR1 is SNHLY and CDR2 is FYNNEI. This CDR3 spans 14 amino acids. J gave up 2 bases and V 5 bases, and 2 bases lay outside the gene matches. The CDR3 reads CASSILAGAYEQYF. The CDR3 nucleotides are TGTGCCAGCAGTATACTAGCGGGGGCCTACGAGCAGTACTTC.

The chain combines TRBV4-3 with TRBJ2-1, with 9 bases lining up with TRBD2. The CDR3 runs 19 residues. Per the germline V gene, CDR1 is LGHNA and CDR2 is YSLEER. Germline trimming cut 0 bases from V and 0 bases from J; bases unmatched to any gene: 9. The CDR3 loop is CASSQDLAGSISSYNEQFF. Written as DNA, the CDR3 is TGCGCCAGCAGCCAAGATCTAGCGGGATCGATTAGCTCCTACAATGAGCAGTTCTTC.

The chain recombines TRBV29-1 with TRBJ2-3, with 9 positions matching TRBD2. With 4 bases clipped from V and 2 bases from J, the junction kept 7 bases outside the gene matches. CDR1 and CDR2 from the germline V gene are SQVTM and ANQGSEA. This CDR3 comprises 15 residues. The CDR3 sequence: CSVVGAGGVTDTQYF. The CDR3 nucleotides are TGCAGCGTTGTAGGAGCGGGAGGTGTCACAGATACGCAGTATTTT.

This chain joins TRBV2 and TRBJ2-1; D is perhaps TRBD2 (6 bases). The CDR3 totals 14 residues. V gave up 1 base and J gave up 4 bases, with 8 bases separating them. Germline V gene lookup returns CDR1 SNHLY and CDR2 FYNNEI. Here the CDR3 reads CASSEDGTYNEQFF. CDR3 nucleotide sequence: TGTGCCAGCAGTGAAGACGGGACTTACAATGAGCAGTTCTTC.

This clone occurred once. The V call is TRBV5-1, the J call TRBJ2-3; 8 nucleotides match TRBD2. V lost 2 bases and J lost 5; bases outside the gene matches: 13. CDR3 length equals 17 residues. From germline, CDR1 is SGHRS and CDR2 YFSETQ. Here the CDR3 DNA reads TGCGCCAGCAGCTTCGGAGATAGACTAGCGAGGGGAGATACGCAGTATTTT. It is translated as CASSFGDRLARGDTQYF.

The V call is TRBV7-2, the J call TRBJ2-7, with 9 bases identical to TRBD2. The V gene end was trimmed by 2 bases and the J gene end by 1 base; junction bases not matched to a gene: 6. Germline V CDR1 and CDR2: SGHTA, FQGNSA. The CDR3 contains 16 residues. CDR3 region: CASSLTRTSASYEQYF. CDR3 nucleotide sequence: TGTGCCAGCAGCTTAACACGGACTAGCGCTTCCTACGAGCAGTACTTC. Filled out from reference TRBV7-2 and TRBJ2-7, the complete variable domain reads GAGVSQSPSNKVTEKGKDVELRCDPISGHTALYWYRQSLGQGLEFLIYFQGNSAPDKSGLPSDRFSAERTGGSVSTLTIQRTQQEDSAVYLCASSLTRTSASYEQYFGPGTRLTVT.

Remarks on this clone: Other DNA sequences within the sample encode an identical CDR3. This rearrangement joins TRBV18 to TRBJ2-7; no clear D. Germline CDR1 KGHSH, CDR2 LQKENI. Trimming pared 3 bases from V and 4 bases from J, leaving 4 bases between. The CDR3 has 11 residues. The CDR3 DNA sequence: TGTGCCAGCTCACCCGAATACGAGCAGTACTTC. Amino acid sequence: CASSPEYEQYF.

The V and J genes are TRBV6-2 or TRBV6-3 and TRBJ1-1; no clear D gene. CDR1 is MNHEY, CDR2 SVGEGT, per germline. The V gene lost 7 bases and the J gene lost 2 bases, with 17 bases spanning the gap. The CDR3 spans 15 residues. The CDR3 region is CASIPKHRQNTEAFF. The CDR3 DNA reads TGTGCCAGCATCCCCAAACACCGGCAAAACACTGAAGCTTTCTTT.

This chain's CDR3 is CASSQDDPRRSGNTIYF. The CDR3 DNA follows: TGTGCCAGCAGCCAAGATGACCCCCGGAGGTCAGGAAACACCATATATTTT. The V and J genes are TRBV4-2 and TRBJ1-3; unclear D gene. V lost 0 bases, J lost 4 bases, and 16 bases lay in between. The V gene's germline CDR1 is LGHNA and CDR2 YNFKEQ. This CDR3 has 17 amino acids.

The chain recombines TRBV28 with TRBJ2-1, with 9 bases that match TRBD2. Germline assignment: CDR1 MDHEN and CDR2 SYDVKM. Trimming removed 7 bases from V and 7 bases from J; junction bases left unmatched: 17. The CDR3 spans 17 residues. The DNA of the CDR3 is TGTGCCAGCAACCACGGAAACGCGGGAGGGCTCGGGAATGAGCAGTTCTTC. Translating it yields CASNHGNAGGLGNEQFF.

The rearrangement uses TRBV7-8 and TRBJ2-5, with a weak D call TRBD1 (5 bases). This CDR3 is 12 amino acids long. Germline V gene sequence: CDR1 SGHVS, CDR2 FQNEAQ. The V gene lost 6 bases and the J gene lost 2 bases, with 7 bases spanning the gap. The CDR3 protein is CASSTGQETQYF. DNA for the CDR3: TGTGCCAGCAGTACAGGACAAGAGACCCAGTACTTC.